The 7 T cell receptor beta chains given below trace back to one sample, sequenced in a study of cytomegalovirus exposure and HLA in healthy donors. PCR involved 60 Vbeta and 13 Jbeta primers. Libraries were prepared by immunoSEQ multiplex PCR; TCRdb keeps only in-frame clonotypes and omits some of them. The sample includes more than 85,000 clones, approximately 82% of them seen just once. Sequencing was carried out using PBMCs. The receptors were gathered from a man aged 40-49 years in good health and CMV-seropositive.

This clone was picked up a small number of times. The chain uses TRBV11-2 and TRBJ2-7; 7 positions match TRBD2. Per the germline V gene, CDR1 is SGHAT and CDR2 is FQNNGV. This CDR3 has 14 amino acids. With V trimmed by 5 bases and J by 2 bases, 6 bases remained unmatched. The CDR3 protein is CASSVGRGAYEQYF. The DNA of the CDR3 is TGTGCCAGCAGCGTGGGACGGGGGGCCTACGAGCAGTACTTC.

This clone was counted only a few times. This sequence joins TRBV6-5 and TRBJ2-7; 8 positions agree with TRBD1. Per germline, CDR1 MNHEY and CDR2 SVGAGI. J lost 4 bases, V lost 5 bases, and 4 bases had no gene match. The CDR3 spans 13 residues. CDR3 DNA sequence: TGTGCCAGCAGTCGACAGGGGCGGTACGAGCAGTACTTC. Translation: CASSRQGRYEQYF.

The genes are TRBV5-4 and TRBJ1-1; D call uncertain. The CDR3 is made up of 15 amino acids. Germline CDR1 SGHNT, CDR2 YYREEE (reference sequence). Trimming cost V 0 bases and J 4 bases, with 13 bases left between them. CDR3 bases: TGTGCCAGCAGCTTGGTGAGTCGGGTGGGCACTGAAGCTTTCTTT. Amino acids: CASSLVSRVGTEAFF.

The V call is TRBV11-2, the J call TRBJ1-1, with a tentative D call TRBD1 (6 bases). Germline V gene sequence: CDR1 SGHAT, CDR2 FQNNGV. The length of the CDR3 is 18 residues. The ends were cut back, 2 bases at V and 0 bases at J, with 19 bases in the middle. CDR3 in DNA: TGTGCCAGCAGCTTACTCGTAGGGGCAGGGGTCCTGAACACTGAAGCTTTCTTT. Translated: CASSLLVGAGVLNTEAFF.

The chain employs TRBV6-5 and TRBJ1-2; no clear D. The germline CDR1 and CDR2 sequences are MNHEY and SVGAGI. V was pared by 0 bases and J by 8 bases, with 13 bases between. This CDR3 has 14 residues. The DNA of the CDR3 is TGTGCCAGCAGTTACTCTAACCAACCTAGGGGCTACACCTTC. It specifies CASSYSNQPRGYTF.

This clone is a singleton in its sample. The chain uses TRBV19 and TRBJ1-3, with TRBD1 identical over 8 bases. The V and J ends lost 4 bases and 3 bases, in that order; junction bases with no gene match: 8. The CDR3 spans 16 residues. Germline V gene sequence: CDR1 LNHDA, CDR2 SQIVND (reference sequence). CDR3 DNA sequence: TGTGCCAGTAGTACTACCCAGGGGGCGGGTGGAAACACCATATATTTT. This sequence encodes CASSTTQGAGGNTIYF.

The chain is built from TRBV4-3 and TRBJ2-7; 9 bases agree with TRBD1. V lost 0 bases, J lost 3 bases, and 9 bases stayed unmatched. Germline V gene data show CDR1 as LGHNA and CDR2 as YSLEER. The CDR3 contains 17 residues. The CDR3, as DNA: TGCGCCAGCAGCCAAGAGACAGGGGGAAGGCCGTTCTACGAGCAGTACTTC. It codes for CASSQETGGRPFYEQYF.